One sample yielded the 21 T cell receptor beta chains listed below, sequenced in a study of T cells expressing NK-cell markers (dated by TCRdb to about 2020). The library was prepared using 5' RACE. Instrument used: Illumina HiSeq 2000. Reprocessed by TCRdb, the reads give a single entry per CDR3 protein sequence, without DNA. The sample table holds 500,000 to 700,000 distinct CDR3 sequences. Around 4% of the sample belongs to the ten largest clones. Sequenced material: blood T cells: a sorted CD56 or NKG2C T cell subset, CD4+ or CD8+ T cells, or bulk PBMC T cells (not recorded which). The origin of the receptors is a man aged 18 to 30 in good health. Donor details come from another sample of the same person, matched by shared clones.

The CDR3 sequence is CASSLHSGRAGEQFF. The chain employs TRBV7-6 and TRBJ2-1; TCRdb names TRBD2, which stays unverified in the absence of DNA. Germline V gene lookup returns CDR1 SGHVS and CDR2 FNYEAQ. The CDR3 is 15 residues long.

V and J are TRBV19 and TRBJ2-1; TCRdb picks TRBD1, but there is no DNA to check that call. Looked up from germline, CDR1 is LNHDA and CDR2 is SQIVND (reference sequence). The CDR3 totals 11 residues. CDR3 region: CATNRGYEQFF.

CDR3 sequence reads: CASKSGDGSYGYTF. The J gene is TRBJ1-2, the V gene TRBV6-5. The CDR3 length is 14 residues. Germline V lookup: CDR1 MNHEY, CDR2 SVGAGI.

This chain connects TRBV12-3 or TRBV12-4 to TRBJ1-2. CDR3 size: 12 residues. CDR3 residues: CASIRSAYGYTF.

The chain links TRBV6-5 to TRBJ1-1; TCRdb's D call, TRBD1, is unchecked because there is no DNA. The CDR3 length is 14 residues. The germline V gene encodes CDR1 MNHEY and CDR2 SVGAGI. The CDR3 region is CASSYSTPRDEAFF.

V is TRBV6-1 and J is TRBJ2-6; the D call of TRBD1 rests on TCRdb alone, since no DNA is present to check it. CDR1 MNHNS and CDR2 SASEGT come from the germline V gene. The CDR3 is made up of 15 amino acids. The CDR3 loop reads CASSRQGTGANVLTF.

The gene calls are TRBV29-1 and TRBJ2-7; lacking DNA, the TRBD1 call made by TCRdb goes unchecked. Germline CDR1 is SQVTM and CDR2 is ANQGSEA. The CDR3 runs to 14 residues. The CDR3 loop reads CSVGTGTSKGEQYF.

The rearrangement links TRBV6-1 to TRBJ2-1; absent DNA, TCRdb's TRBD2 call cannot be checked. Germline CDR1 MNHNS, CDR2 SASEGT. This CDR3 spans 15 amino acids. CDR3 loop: CASSNPGTLYNEQFF.

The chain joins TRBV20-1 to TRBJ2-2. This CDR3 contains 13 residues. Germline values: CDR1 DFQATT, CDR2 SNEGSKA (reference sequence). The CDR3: CSARVLNEGELFF.

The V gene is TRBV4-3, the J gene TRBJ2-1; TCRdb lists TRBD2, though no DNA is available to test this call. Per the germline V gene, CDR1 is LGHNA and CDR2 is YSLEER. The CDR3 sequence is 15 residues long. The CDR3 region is CASSQESRPPWEQFF.

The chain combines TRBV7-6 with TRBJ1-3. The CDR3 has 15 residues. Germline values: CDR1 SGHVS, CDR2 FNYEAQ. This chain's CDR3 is CASSLAMGSGNTIYF.

The CDR3 protein is CSATGGLASDEQFF. This chain joins TRBV20-1 and TRBJ2-1; without DNA, the TCRdb call of TRBD2 cannot be checked. Looked up from germline, CDR1 is DFQATT and CDR2 is SNEGSKA (reference sequence). This CDR3 region has 14 residues.

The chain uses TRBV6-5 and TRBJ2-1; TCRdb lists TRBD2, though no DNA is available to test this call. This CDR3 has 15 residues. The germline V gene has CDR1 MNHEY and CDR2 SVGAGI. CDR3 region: CASSYSVGGGNEQFF.

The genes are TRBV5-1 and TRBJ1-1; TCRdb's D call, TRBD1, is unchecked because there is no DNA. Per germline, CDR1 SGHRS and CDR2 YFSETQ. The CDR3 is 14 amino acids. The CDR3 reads CASSFADREVEAFF.

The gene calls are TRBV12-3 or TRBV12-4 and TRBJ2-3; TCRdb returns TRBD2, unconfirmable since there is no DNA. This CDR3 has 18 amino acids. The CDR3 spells CASSFRHGVAPSTDTQYF.

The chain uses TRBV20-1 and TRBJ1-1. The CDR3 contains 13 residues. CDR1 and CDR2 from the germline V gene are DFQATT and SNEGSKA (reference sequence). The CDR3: CSASLGGHTEAFF.

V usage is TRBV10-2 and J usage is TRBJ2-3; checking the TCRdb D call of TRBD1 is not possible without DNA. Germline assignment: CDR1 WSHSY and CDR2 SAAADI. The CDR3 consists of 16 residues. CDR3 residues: CASSESGTISTDTQYF.

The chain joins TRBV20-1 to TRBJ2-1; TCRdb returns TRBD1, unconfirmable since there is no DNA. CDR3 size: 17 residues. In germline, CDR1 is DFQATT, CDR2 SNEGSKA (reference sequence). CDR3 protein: CSATLNPGQGARGEQFF.

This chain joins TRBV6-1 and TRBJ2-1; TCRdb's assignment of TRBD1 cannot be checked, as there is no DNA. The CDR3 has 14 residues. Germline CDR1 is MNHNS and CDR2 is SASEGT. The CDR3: CASGGQGPVNEQFF.

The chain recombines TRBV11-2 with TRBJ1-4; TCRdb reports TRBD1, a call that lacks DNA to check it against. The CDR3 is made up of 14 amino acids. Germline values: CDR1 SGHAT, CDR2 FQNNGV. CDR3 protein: CASSQGRLGEKLFF.

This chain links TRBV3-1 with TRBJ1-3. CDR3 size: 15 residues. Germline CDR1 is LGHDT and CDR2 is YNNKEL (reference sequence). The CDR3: CASSRVGGSRNTIYF.